This TCR beta chain was recovered during a study of blood T cell repertoires in COVID-19. The CDR3 length is 14 residues. The V gene end was trimmed by 2 bases and the J gene end by 3 bases; junction bases not matched to a gene: 1. CDR1 and CDR2 (germline): LNHNV, YYDKDF (reference sequence). Generated by immunoSEQ multiplex PCR, the TCRdb table keeps only in-frame clones and is missing some. The table has approximately 60,000 clones, about 90% seen once. The TCR originated in a man in his 60s with active or convalescent COVID-19. The chain has TRBV15 and TRBJ2-1, with 7 bases fitting TRBD1. Sequences were obtained from peripheral blood. CDR3 protein: CATSRTGDYNEQFF. CDR3 nucleotides: TGTGCCACCAGCAGAACAGGGGACTACAATGAGCAGTTCTTC.